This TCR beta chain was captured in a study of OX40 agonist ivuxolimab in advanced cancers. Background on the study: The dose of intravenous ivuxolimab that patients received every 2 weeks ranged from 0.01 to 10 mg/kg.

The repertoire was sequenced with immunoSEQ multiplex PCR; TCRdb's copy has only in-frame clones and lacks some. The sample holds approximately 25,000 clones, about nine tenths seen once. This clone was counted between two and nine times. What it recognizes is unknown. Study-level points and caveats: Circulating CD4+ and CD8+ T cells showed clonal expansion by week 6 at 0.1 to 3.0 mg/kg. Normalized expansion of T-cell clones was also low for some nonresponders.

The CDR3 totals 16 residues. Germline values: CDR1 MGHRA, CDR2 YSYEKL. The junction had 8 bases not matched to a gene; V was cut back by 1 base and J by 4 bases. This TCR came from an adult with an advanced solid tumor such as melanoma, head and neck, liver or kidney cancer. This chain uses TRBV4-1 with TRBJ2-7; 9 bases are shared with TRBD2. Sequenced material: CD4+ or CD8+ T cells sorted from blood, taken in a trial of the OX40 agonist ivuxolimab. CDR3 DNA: TGCGCCAGCAGCCAAGGAAGTAGCGGGAGTCTATACGAGCAGTACTTC. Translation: CASSQGSSGSLYEQYF.